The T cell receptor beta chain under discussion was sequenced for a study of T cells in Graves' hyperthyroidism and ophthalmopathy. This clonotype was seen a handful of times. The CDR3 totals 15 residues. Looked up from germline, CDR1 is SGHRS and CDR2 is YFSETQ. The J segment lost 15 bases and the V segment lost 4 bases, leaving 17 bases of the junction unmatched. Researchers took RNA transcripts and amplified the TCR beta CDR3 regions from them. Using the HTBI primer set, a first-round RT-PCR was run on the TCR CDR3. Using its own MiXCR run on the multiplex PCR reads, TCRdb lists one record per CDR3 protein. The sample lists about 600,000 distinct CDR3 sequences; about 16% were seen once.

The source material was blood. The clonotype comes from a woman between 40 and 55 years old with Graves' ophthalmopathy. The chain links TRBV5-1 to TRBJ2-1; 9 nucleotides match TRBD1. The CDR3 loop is CASSARPATGGGWFF. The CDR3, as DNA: TGCGCCAGCAGCGCAAGGCCCGCCACAGGGGGCGGCTGGTTCTTC.